This T cell receptor beta chain was documented in a study of blood T cell repertoires in COVID-19. This clone was seen a few times. CDR3 size: 12 residues. Germline CDR1 and CDR2: MDHEN and SYDVKM. V dropped 6 bases and J dropped 6 bases, with 11 bases sitting between them. Libraries were prepared by immunoSEQ multiplex PCR; TCRdb keeps only in-frame clonotypes and omits some of them. Of 200,000 to 300,000 clones detected, roughly 84% appear once; the ten largest clones hold around 7.8%. The sequenced sample consisted of peripheral blood. This clonotype was obtained from a human donor in a cohort sampled during active COVID-19. This sequence joins TRBV28 and TRBJ1-2, with D possibly TRBD1 on 6 matching bases. The CDR3 region is CASSYGQNGYTF. The CDR3, as DNA: TGTGCCAGCAGCTATGGACAGAATGGCTACACCTTC.